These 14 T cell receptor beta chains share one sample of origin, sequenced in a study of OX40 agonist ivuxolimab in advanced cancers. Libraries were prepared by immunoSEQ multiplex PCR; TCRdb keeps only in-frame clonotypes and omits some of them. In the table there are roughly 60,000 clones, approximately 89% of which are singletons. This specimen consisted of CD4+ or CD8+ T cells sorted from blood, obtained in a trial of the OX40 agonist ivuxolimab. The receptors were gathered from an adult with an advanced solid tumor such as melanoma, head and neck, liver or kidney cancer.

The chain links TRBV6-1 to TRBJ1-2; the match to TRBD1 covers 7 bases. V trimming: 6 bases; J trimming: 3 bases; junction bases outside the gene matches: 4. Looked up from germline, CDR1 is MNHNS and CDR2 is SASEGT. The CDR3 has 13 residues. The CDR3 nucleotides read TGTGCCAGCAGGCCGCAGGGGGACTATGGCTACACCTTC. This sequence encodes CASRPQGDYGYTF.

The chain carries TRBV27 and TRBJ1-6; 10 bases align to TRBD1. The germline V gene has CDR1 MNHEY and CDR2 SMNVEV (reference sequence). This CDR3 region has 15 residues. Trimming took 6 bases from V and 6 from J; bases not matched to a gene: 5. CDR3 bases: TGTGCCAGCAGACCCGGGACAGGGGTTAATTCACCCCTCCACTTT. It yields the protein CASRPGTGVNSPLHF.

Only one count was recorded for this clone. CDR3: CASSVGQGLKTQYF. The CDR3 region has the DNA TGTGCCAGCTCCGTGGGACAGGGACTAAAGACCCAGTACTTC. The chain has TRBV27 and TRBJ2-5; 9 bases line up with TRBD1. Germline V CDR1 and CDR2: MNHEY, SMNVEV (reference sequence). V lost 8 bases and J lost 6; bases outside the gene matches: 10. The CDR3 sequence is 14 residues long.

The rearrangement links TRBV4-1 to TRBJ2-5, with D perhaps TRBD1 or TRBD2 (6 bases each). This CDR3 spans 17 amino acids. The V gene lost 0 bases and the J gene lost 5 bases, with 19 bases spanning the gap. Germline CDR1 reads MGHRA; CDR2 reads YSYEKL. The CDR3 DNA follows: TGCGCCAGCAGCCAAGATTTACTAGGGGGGTTAGAGGAGACCCAGTACTTC. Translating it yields CASSQDLLGGLEETQYF.

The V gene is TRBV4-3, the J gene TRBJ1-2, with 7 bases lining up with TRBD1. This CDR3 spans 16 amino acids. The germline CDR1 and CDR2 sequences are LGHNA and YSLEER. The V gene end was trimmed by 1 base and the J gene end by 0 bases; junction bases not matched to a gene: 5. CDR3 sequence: CASSQVRGKTNYGYTF. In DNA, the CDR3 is TGCGCCAGCAGCCAAGTCAGGGGGAAAACTAACTATGGCTACACCTTC.

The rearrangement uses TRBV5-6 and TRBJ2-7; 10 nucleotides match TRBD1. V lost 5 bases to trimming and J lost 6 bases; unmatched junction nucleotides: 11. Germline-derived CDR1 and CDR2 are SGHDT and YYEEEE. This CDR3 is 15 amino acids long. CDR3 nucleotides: TGTGCCAGCAGGGGGTACCGGGACAGGGGAACCGAGCAGTACTTC. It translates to CASRGYRDRGTEQYF.

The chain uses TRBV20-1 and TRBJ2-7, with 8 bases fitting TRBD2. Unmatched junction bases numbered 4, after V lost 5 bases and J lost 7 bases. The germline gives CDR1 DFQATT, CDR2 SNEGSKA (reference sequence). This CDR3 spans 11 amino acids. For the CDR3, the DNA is TGCAGTGCTCCCCCGGGGGGGGAGCAGTACTTC. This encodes CSAPPGGEQYF.

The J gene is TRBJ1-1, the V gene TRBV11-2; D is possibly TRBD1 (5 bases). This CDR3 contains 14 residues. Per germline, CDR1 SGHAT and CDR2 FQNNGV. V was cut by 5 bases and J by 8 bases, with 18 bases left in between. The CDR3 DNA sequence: TGTGCCAGCAGCCTCACACCAAGACAGACCGAAGCTTTCTTT. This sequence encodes CASSLTPRQTEAFF. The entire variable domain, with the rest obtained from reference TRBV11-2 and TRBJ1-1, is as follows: EAGVAQSPRYKIIEKRQSVAFWCNPISGHATLYWYQQILGQGPKLLIQFQNNGVVDDSQLPKDRFSAERLKGVDSTLKIQPAKLEDSAVYLCASSLTPRQTEAFFGQGTRLTVV.

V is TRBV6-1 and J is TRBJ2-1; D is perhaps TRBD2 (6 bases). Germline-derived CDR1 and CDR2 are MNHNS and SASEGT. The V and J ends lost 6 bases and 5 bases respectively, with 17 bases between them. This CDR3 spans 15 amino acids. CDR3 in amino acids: CASSPGTPGNNEQFF. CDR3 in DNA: TGTGCCAGCAGCCCCGGGACTCCCGGCAACAATGAGCAGTTCTTC.

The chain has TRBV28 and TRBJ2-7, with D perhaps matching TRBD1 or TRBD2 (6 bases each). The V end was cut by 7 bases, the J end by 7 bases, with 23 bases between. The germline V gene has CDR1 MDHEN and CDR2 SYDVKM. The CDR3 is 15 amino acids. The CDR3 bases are TGTGCCAGCACCCCAGCGGGCCAGGGGAGAGGGGAGCAGTACTTC. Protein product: CASTPAGQGRGEQYF.

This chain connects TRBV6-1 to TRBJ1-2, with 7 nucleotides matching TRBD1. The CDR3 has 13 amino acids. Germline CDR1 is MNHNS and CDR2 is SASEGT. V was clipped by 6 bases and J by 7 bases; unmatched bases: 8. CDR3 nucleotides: TGTGCCAGCAGCCGCGACAGGGTGGCTGGCTACACCTTC. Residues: CASSRDRVAGYTF.

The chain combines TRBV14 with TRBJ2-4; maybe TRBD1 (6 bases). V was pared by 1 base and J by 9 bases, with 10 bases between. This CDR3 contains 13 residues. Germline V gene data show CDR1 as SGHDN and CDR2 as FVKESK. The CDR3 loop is CASSQGTGSIQYF. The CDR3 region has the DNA TGTGCCAGCAGCCAAGGAACAGGGTCCATTCAGTACTTC.

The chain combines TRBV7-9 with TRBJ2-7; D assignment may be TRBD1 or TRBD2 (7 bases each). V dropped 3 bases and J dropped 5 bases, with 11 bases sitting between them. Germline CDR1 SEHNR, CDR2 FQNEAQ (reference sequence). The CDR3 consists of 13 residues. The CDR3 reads CASSLAGGDEQYF. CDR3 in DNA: TGTGCCAGCAGCTTGGCAGGGGGGGACGAGCAGTACTTC.

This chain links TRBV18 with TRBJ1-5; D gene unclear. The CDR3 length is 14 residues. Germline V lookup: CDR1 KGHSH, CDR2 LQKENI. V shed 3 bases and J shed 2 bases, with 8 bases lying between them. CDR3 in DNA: TGTGCCAGCTCACCCCTGGCTGGCAATCAGCCCCAGCATTTT. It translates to CASSPLAGNQPQHF.